These 16 T cell receptor beta chains were all obtained from the same sample, sequenced in a study of T cells in Graves' hyperthyroidism and ophthalmopathy. Using RNA transcripts as the source, TCR beta CDR3 regions were amplified. RT-PCR in the first round (using the HTBI primer set) targeted the TCR CDR3. TCRdb redid the calling of the multiplex PCR reads with MiXCR, one entry per CDR3 protein. Of about 400,000 distinct CDR3 sequences in the sample, about 14% are singletons; the top ten hold around 27%. Sequenced: blood. Receptors originate from a man aged 45-65 years with Graves' ophthalmopathy.

The table lists this clonotype with a few counts. The rearrangement links TRBV19 to TRBJ2-1; 8 bases align to TRBD2. The CDR3 extends over 18 amino acids. The trim removed 4 bases at V and 7 bases at J, leaving 18 bases unmatched. Germline CDR1 LNHDA, CDR2 SQIVND (reference sequence). The CDR3 loop is CASSRRSGVAGGVNEQFF. DNA for the CDR3: TGTGCCAGTAGTAGACGGTCGGGCGTGGCGGGAGGAGTGAATGAGCAGTTCTTC.

This clonotype appeared many times. The chain has TRBV27 and TRBJ2-1; D is uncertain. Germline CDR1 and CDR2: MNHEY and SMNVEV (reference sequence). The CDR3 runs to 14 residues. The V end lost 3 bases, the J end lost 4 bases, and 10 bases lay between the germline ends. CDR3 region: CASSLRQSYNEQFF. CDR3 DNA sequence: TGTGCCAGCAGTTTGCGACAATCGTACAATGAGCAGTTCTTC.

The V gene is TRBV19, the J gene TRBJ1-2; 7 bases map to TRBD1. The CDR3 runs to 18 residues. Germline-derived CDR1 and CDR2 are LNHDA and SQIVND (reference sequence). V shed 1 base and J 7 bases; nucleotides not matched to a gene: 18. CDR3: CASSIGGPRTGLTGGYTF. The CDR3 DNA sequence: TGTGCCAGTAGTATAGGTGGACCCCGGACAGGCCTAACGGGTGGCTACACCTTC. The full variable domain, rest sourced from reference TRBV19 and TRBJ1-2, is DGGITQSPKYLFRKEGQNVTLSCEQNLNHDAMYWYRQDPGQGLRLIYYSQIVNDFQKGDIAEGYSVSREKKESFPLTVTSAQKNPTAFYLCASSIGGPRTGLTGGYTFGSGTRLTVV.

The table lists this clonotype with many counts. The V call is TRBV6-5, the J call TRBJ1-2; TRBD1 might be the D (6 bases). V was shortened by 0 bases and J by 4 bases, with 21 bases between the two germline ends. Germline values: CDR1 MNHEY, CDR2 SVGAGI. The CDR3 length is 18 residues. CDR3 sequence: CASSYSDLGQSEFYGYTF. The CDR3 nucleotides read TGTGCCAGCAGTTACTCGGATTTAGGACAGTCAGAATTCTATGGCTACACCTTC.

At least ten counts were recorded for this clonotype. CDR3 nucleotides: TGCAGTGCTAGACCCGCGGGGATCACAGATACGCAGTATTTT. Amino acid sequence: CSARPAGITDTQYF. The chain is built from TRBV20-1 and TRBJ2-3; D possibly corresponds to TRBD2 (6 bases). This CDR3 contains 14 residues. Per the germline V gene, CDR1 is DFQATT and CDR2 is SNEGSKA (reference sequence). The germline V and J ends were trimmed by 2 bases and 2 bases, with 11 bases remaining between them.

In this sample, this clonotype turned up many times. The chain combines TRBV20-1 with TRBJ1-1; TRBD1 aligns across 10 bases. V lost 5 bases and J lost 1; bases outside the gene matches: 10. Germline-derived CDR1 and CDR2 are DFQATT and SNEGSKA (reference sequence). CDR3 length: 16 residues. The CDR3 DNA follows: TGCAGTGCTCAGGACAGGGGGGTCGTGAGGAACACTGAAGCTTTCTTT. This codes for CSAQDRGVVRNTEAFF.

This clonotype was observed at least ten times. CDR3: CASSPTGFWDTQYF. The DNA of the CDR3 is TGTGCCAGCAGCCCGACGGGATTCTGGGATACGCAGTATTTT. The chain joins TRBV7-9 to TRBJ2-3; tentatively, D is TRBD2 (5 bases). The CDR3 is made up of 14 amino acids. Germline CDR1 is SEHNR and CDR2 is FQNEAQ (reference sequence). Trimming took 5 bases from V and 6 from J, leaving 15 bases between them.

This clonotype was counted only a few times. Possible read error: a much larger clone is one base away. The rearrangement joins TRBV12-3 or TRBV12-4 to TRBJ1-1; 10 bases fit TRBD1. CDR3 size: 15 residues. With 5 bases clipped from V and 5 bases from J, the junction kept 8 bases outside the gene matches. For the CDR3, the DNA is TGTGCCAGCAGTAGTTCCGGGACAGGGGAGACTGAAGCTTTCTTT. Translating it yields CASSSSGTGETEAFF.

This clonotype has at least ten counts. The chain employs TRBV2 and TRBJ2-7, with 8 bases lining up with TRBD1. The germline V gene encodes CDR1 SNHLY and CDR2 FYNNEI. This CDR3 contains 12 residues. V gave up 10 bases and J gave up 2 bases; unmatched junction bases: 4. The CDR3 loop reads CAILDRAYEQYF. The CDR3 nucleotides are TGTGCCATTCTGGACAGGGCCTACGAGCAGTACTTC.

A word on this clonotype: Being one base from a much bigger clone, this may be a read error. The chain combines TRBV7-9 with TRBJ2-3, with D maybe TRBD2 (6 bases). The CDR3 runs to 15 residues. Looked up from germline, CDR1 is SEHNR and CDR2 is FQNEAQ (reference sequence). CDR3 loop: CAGSPTRIDSDTQYF. DNA of the CDR3: TGTGCCGGCAGCCCGACTAGGATTGACTCGGATACGCAGTATTTT.

This clonotype was recorded many times. This chain links TRBV11-2 with TRBJ2-3; no clear D. The CDR3 length is 15 residues. Germline lookup yields CDR1 SGHAT and CDR2 FQNNGV. V lost 7 bases and J 6 bases, leaving 20 bases between the germline ends. Here the CDR3 DNA reads TGTGCCAGCACCAATAGGGCCCTTGCCCAGGATACGCAGTATTTT. Its translation: CASTNRALAQDTQYF.

This clonotype was seen many times. The J gene is TRBJ2-3, the V gene TRBV18; the D call may be TRBD1 or TRBD2 (5 bases each). Germline V gene lookup returns CDR1 KGHSH and CDR2 LQKENI. V gave up 0 bases and J gave up 4 bases, with 5 bases separating them. The CDR3 spans 13 residues. CDR3 DNA sequence: TGTGCCAGCTCACCACCGGGGGCAGATACGCAGTATTTT. Translation gives CASSPPGADTQYF.

About this clonotype itself: Just one base apart from a much larger clone, this may be a read error. The chain combines TRBV9 with TRBJ2-2; 8 positions match TRBD2. CDR3 length: 15 amino acids. The germline gives CDR1 SGDLS, CDR2 YYNGEE. The CDR3 loop reads CVSSVDQREYGELFF. The CDR3 bases are TGTGTCAGCAGCGTAGATCAGCGGGAGTACGGGGAGCTGTTTTTT.

This clonotype was picked up a small number of times. The V call is TRBV5-1, the J call TRBJ2-1, with D tentatively TRBD1 (7 bases). The germline V gene has CDR1 SGHRS and CDR2 YFSETQ. Trimming cost V 3 bases and J 15 bases, with 22 bases left between them. The CDR3 has 14 amino acids. Written as DNA, the CDR3 is TGCGCCAGCAGCTCGGGACAGTCCGGAAGGGAGGCGTTCTTC. Amino acid sequence: CASSSGQSGREAFF. Looking up the rest from reference TRBV5-1 and TRBJ2-1 gives the full variable domain: KAGVTQTPRYLIKTRGQQVTLSCSPISGHRSVSWYQQTPGQGLQFLFEYFSETQRNKGNFPGRFSGRQFSNSRSEMNVSTLELGDSALYLCASSSGQSGREAFFGPGTRLTVL.

This clonotype was observed a handful of times. V and J are TRBV4-2 and TRBJ2-1; TRBD1 agrees at 9 bases. The J segment lost 12 bases and the V segment lost 4 bases, leaving 7 bases of the junction unmatched. The CDR3 is made up of 13 amino acids. From germline, CDR1 is LGHNA and CDR2 YNFKEQ. The CDR3 sequence is CASSPGQGSGQFF. DNA for the CDR3: TGTGCCAGCAGCCCTGGACAGGGGAGTGGGCAGTTCTTC.

This clonotype was counted ten times or more. The chain links TRBV30 to TRBJ2-7; 10 bases line up with TRBD2. V gave up 1 base and J gave up 3 bases; unmatched junction bases: 3. The CDR3 consists of 14 residues. Germline V gene sequence: CDR1 GTSNPN, CDR2 SVGIG (reference sequence). CDR3 sequence reads: CAWSGTSGIYEQYF. The CDR3 nucleotides read TGTGCCTGGAGTGGAACTAGCGGGATCTACGAGCAGTACTTC.